This is a list of T cell receptor beta chains from one sample in a study of blood T cell repertoires in COVID-19. Here immunoSEQ multiplex PCR was the method, and the copy in TCRdb shows in-frame clones only, minus some. The sample has about 200,000 clones, about 90% seen once. Sequenced material: peripheral blood. Every receptor here comes from a man aged 55 to 70 with COVID-19, enrolled during active disease. The CDR3 runs from the conserved cysteine through the conserved F or W. D genes are given only for firm matches. Clone size is not always given. Where it is, it says once, few, many or a class for expanded clones.

d_call: TRBD1; cdr3_length: 14; v_call: TRBV6-5; j_call: TRBJ1-2; clone_size: NA; cdr3_aa: CASGPQGASYGYTF; cdr3_nt: TGTGCCAGCGGCCCTCAGGGGGCTTCATATGGCTACACCTTC
d_call: NA; cdr3_length: 14; v_call: TRBV2; j_call: TRBJ2-2; clone_size: once; cdr3_aa: CASSGAPGTGELFF; cdr3_nt: TGTGCCAGCAGTGGGGCCCCAGGGACCGGGGAGCTGTTTTTT
d_call: TRBD1; cdr3_length: 15; v_call: TRBV10-3; j_call: TRBJ2-2; clone_size: NA; cdr3_aa: CAISETGQGGGELFF; cdr3_nt: TGTGCCATCAGTGAGACGGGACAGGGCGGCGGGGAGCTGTTTTTT
d_call: NA; cdr3_length: 13; v_call: TRBV25-1; j_call: TRBJ1-5; clone_size: NA; cdr3_aa: CASRGGPNQPQHF; cdr3_nt: TGTGCCAGCAGGGGGGGTCCGAATCAGCCCCAGCATTTT
d_call: NA; cdr3_length: 16; v_call: TRBV28; j_call: TRBJ1-3; clone_size: NA; cdr3_aa: CASSLSESQWGNTIYF; cdr3_nt: TGTGCCAGCAGTTTGTCAGAGTCACAGTGGGGAAACACCATATATTTT
d_call: TRBD1; cdr3_length: 15; v_call: TRBV7-7; j_call: TRBJ2-7; clone_size: NA; cdr3_aa: CASSPGTGEKGEQYF; cdr3_nt: TGTGCTAGCAGCCCAGGGACAGGGGAGAAAGGCGAGCAGTACTTC
d_call: NA; cdr3_length: 16; v_call: TRBV4-3; j_call: TRBJ2-1; clone_size: NA; cdr3_aa: CASSQDGGGAGNEQFF; cdr3_nt: TGCGCCAGCAGCCAAGATGGAGGTGGAGCGGGCAATGAGCAGTTCTTC
d_call: NA; cdr3_length: 18; v_call: TRBV18; j_call: TRBJ2-4; clone_size: NA; cdr3_aa: CASSPRGRPGASRNIQYF; cdr3_nt: TGTGCCAGCTCACCACGGGGAAGGCCAGGGGCGTCCCGAAACATTCAGTACTTC
d_call: NA; cdr3_length: 13; v_call: TRBV9; j_call: TRBJ1-2; clone_size: NA; cdr3_aa: CASSVPSVNGYTF; cdr3_nt: TGTGCCAGCAGCGTCCCCTCAGTGAACGGCTACACCTTC
d_call: TRBD2; cdr3_length: 16; v_call: TRBV7-3; j_call: TRBJ2-2; clone_size: NA; cdr3_aa: CASSRRALAGTGELFF; cdr3_nt: TGTGCCAGCAGCCGACGGGCCTTAGCGGGCACCGGGGAGCTGTTTTTT
d_call: NA; cdr3_length: 13; v_call: TRBV28; j_call: TRBJ1-5; clone_size: NA; cdr3_aa: CASSLLGSQPQHF; cdr3_nt: TGTGCCAGCAGTTTATTGGGGAGTCAGCCCCAGCATTTT
d_call: NA; cdr3_length: 15; v_call: TRBV19; j_call: TRBJ1-2; clone_size: NA; cdr3_aa: CASTGQRKANYGYTF; cdr3_nt: TGTGCCAGTACTGGGCAGCGGAAAGCTAACTATGGCTACACCTTC
d_call: NA; cdr3_length: 14; v_call: TRBV5-1; j_call: TRBJ2-3; clone_size: NA; cdr3_aa: CASRGPGETDTQYF; cdr3_nt: TGCGCCAGCAGAGGCCCAGGGGAAACAGATACGCAGTATTTT
d_call: NA; cdr3_length: 14; v_call: TRBV5-5; j_call: TRBJ1-5; clone_size: NA; cdr3_aa: CASSGGLNNQPQHF; cdr3_nt: TGTGCCAGCAGCGGTGGACTGAACAATCAGCCCCAGCATTTT
d_call: NA; cdr3_length: 15; v_call: TRBV27; j_call: TRBJ1-1; clone_size: NA; cdr3_aa: CASRRTGQLNTEAFF; cdr3_nt: TGTGCCAGCAGGAGAACCGGACAGCTGAACACTGAAGCTTTCTTT
d_call: TRBD2; cdr3_length: 18; v_call: TRBV3-1/TRBV3-2; j_call: TRBJ2-3; clone_size: NA; cdr3_aa: CASSQETLGLAETDTQYF; cdr3_nt: TGTGCCAGCAGCCAAGAAACCCTCGGACTAGCGGAAACAGATACGCAGTATTTT
d_call: TRBD2; cdr3_length: 15; v_call: TRBV5-1; j_call: TRBJ2-1; clone_size: NA; cdr3_aa: CASSLGAGGYNEQFF; cdr3_nt: TGCGCCAGCAGCTTGGGAGCGGGAGGGTACAATGAGCAGTTCTTC
d_call: NA; cdr3_length: 14; v_call: TRBV5-1; j_call: TRBJ2-7; clone_size: NA; cdr3_aa: CASSFPDTSYEQYF; cdr3_nt: TGCGCCAGCAGCTTTCCGGACACATCCTACGAGCAGTACTTC
d_call: NA; cdr3_length: 13; v_call: TRBV30; j_call: TRBJ1-5; clone_size: NA; cdr3_aa: CAWGLRGDQPQHF; cdr3_nt: TGTGCCTGGGGACTCAGGGGAGATCAGCCCCAGCATTTT
d_call: NA; cdr3_length: 13; v_call: TRBV30; j_call: TRBJ1-4; clone_size: NA; cdr3_aa: CAWGTKGLGKLFF; cdr3_nt: TGTGCCTGGGGCACAAAGGGGTTGGGAAAACTGTTTTTT
d_call: TRBD1; cdr3_length: 15; v_call: TRBV7-9; j_call: TRBJ2-7; clone_size: NA; cdr3_aa: CASSFGQVPSYEQYF; cdr3_nt: TGTGCCAGCAGCTTTGGACAGGTCCCCTCCTACGAGCAGTACTTC
d_call: NA; cdr3_length: 13; v_call: TRBV5-1; j_call: TRBJ1-6; clone_size: NA; cdr3_aa: CASSLQEFSPLHF; cdr3_nt: TGCGCCAGCAGCCTACAGGAGTTTTCACCCCTCCACTTT
d_call: NA; cdr3_length: 16; v_call: TRBV3-1/TRBV3-2; j_call: TRBJ2-3; clone_size: NA; cdr3_aa: CASSPRTSRSTDTQYF; cdr3_nt: TGTGCCAGCAGCCCTCGGACATCCCGGAGCACAGATACGCAGTATTTT
d_call: NA; cdr3_length: 14; v_call: TRBV25-1; j_call: TRBJ2-7; clone_size: NA; cdr3_aa: CASSVRQGRDEQYF; cdr3_nt: TGTGCCAGCAGTGTCAGGCAGGGTAGAGACGAGCAGTACTTC
d_call: TRBD2; cdr3_length: 15; v_call: TRBV19; j_call: TRBJ2-7; clone_size: NA; cdr3_aa: CASSPLGGPTGEQYF; cdr3_nt: TGTGCCAGTAGTCCCCTGGGAGGGCCTACCGGCGAGCAGTACTTC
d_call: TRBD1; cdr3_length: 11; v_call: TRBV11-1; j_call: TRBJ2-7; clone_size: NA; cdr3_aa: CASSPDRERYF; cdr3_nt: TGTGCCAGCAGCCCGGACAGGGAGCGATACTTC
d_call: NA; cdr3_length: 14; v_call: TRBV7-2; j_call: TRBJ2-7; clone_size: NA; cdr3_aa: CASSTEGRIGEQYF; cdr3_nt: TGTGCCAGCAGCACCGAGGGTAGAATCGGCGAGCAGTACTTC
d_call: TRBD1; cdr3_length: 13; v_call: TRBV6-6; j_call: TRBJ1-2; clone_size: NA; cdr3_aa: CASTDGTALGYTF; cdr3_nt: TGTGCCAGCACCGACGGGACAGCGTTAGGCTACACCTTC
d_call: NA; cdr3_length: 16; v_call: TRBV7-8; j_call: TRBJ2-3; clone_size: once; cdr3_aa: CASSRQGYSVTDTQYF; cdr3_nt: TGTGCCAGCAGCCGCCAGGGGTACTCAGTCACAGATACGCAGTATTTT
d_call: NA; cdr3_length: 17; v_call: TRBV21-1; j_call: TRBJ2-3; clone_size: NA; cdr3_aa: CASSKPRTASSTDTQYF; cdr3_nt: TGTGCCAGCAGCAAACCCAGGACAGCGTCTAGCACAGATACGCAGTATTTT
d_call: TRBD1; cdr3_length: 18; v_call: TRBV6-1; j_call: TRBJ1-3; clone_size: NA; cdr3_aa: CASSEALPRGHAGNTIYF; cdr3_nt: TGTGCCAGCAGTGAAGCGCTTCCCAGGGGGCATGCTGGAAACACCATATATTTT
d_call: TRBD1; cdr3_length: 15; v_call: TRBV2; j_call: TRBJ2-2; clone_size: few; cdr3_aa: CASRPGQGYTGELFF; cdr3_nt: TGTGCCAGCAGGCCGGGACAGGGCTACACCGGGGAGCTGTTTTTT